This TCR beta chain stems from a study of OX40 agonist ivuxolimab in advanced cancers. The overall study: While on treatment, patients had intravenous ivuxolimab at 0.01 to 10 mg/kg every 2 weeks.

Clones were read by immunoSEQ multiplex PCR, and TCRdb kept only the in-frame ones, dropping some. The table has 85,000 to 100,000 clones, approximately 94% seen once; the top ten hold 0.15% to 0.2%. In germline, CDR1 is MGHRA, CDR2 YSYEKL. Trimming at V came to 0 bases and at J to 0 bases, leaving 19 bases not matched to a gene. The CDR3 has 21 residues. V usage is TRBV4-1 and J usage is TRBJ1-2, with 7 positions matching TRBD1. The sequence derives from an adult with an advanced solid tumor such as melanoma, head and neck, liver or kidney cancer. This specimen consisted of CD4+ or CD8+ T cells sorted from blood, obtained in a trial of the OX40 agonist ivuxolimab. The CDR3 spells CASSQDRDSYSGGDPNYGYTF. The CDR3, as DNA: TGCGCCAGCAGCCAAGATCGTGACAGCTATTCAGGGGGGGACCCTAACTATGGCTACACCTTC.